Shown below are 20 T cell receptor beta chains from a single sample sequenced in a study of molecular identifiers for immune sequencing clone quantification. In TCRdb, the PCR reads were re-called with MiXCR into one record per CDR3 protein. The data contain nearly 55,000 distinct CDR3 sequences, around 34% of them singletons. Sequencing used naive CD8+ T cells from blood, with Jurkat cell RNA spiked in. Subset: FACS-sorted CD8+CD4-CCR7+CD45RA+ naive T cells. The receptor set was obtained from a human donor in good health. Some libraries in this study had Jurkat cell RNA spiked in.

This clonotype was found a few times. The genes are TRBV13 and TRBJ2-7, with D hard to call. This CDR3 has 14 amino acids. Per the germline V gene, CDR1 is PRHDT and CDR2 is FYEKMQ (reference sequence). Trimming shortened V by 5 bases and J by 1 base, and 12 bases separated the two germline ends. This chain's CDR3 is CASSPRWGSYEQYF. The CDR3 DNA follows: TGTGCCAGCAGCCCAAGGTGGGGTTCCTACGAGCAGTACTTC.

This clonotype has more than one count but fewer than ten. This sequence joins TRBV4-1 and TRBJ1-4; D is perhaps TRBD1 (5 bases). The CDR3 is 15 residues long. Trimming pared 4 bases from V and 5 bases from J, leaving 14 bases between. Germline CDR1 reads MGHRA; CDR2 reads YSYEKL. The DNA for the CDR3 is TGCGCCAGCAGCCCACCTAGACGGGGGAATGAAAAACTGTTTTTT. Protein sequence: CASSPPRRGNEKLFF.

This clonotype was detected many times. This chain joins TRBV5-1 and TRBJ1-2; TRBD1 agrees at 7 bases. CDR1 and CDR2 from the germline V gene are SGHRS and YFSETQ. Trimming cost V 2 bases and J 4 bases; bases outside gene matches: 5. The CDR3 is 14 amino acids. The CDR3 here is CASSFTGTVYGYTF. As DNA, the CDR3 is TGCGCCAGCAGCTTTACCGGGACAGTCTATGGCTACACCTTC.

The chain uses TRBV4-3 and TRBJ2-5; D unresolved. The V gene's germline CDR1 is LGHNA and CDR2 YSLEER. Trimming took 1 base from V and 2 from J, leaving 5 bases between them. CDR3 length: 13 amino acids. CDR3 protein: CASSQVDQETQYF. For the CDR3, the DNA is TGCGCCAGCAGCCAAGTCGATCAAGAGACCCAGTACTTC.

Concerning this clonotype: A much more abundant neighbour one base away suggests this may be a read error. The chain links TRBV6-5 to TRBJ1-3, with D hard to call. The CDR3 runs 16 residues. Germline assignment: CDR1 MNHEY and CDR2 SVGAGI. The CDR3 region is CASSYSEVRSGDTIYF. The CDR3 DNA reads TGTGCCAGCAGTTACTCGGAGGTCCGGTCTGGAGACACCATATATTTT.

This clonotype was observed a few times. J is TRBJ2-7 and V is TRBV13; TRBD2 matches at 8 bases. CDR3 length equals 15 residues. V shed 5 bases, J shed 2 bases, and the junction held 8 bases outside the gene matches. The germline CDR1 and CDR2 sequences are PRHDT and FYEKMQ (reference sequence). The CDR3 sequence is CASSPMTSATYEQYF. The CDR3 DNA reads TGTGCCAGCAGCCCGATGACTAGCGCGACCTACGAGCAGTACTTC.

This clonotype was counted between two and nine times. The CDR3 coding sequence is TGTGCCAGCTCACCACTTAACAGGGGGTACGAGCAGTACTTC. It yields the protein CASSPLNRGYEQYF. This chain connects TRBV18 to TRBJ2-7, with TRBD1 matching 8 bases. Germline V gene lookup returns CDR1 KGHSH and CDR2 LQKENI. The CDR3 is 14 residues long. Germline trimming cut 1 base from V and 4 bases from J; bases unmatched to any gene: 3.

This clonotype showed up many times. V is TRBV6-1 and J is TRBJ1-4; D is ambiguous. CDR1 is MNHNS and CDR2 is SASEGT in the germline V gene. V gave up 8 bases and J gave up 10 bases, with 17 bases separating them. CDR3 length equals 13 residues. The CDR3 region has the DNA TGTGCCAGCCTGGACGGGCTAGGTGGAAAACTGTTTTTT. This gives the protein CASLDGLGGKLFF.

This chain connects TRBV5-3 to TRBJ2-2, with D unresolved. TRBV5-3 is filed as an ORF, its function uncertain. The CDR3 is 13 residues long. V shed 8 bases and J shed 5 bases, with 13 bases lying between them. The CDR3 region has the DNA TGTGCCAGCAGCGTAGAGCGTACCGGGGAGCTGTTTTTT. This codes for CASSVERTGELFF.

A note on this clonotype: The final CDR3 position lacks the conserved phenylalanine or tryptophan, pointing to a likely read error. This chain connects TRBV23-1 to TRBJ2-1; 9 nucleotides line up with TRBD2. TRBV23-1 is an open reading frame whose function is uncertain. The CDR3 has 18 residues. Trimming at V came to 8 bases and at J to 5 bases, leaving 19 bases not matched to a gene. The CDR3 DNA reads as TGCGCCAGCCCCGAGGGGGCCTTAGCGGGAGTCACGAACAATGAGCAGTTCGTC. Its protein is CASPEGALAGVTNNEQFV.

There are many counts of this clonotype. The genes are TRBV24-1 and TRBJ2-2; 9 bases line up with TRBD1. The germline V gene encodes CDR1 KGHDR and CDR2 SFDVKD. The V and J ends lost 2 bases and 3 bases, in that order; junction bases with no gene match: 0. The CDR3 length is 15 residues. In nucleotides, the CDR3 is TGTGCCACCAGTGATTGGGACAGGGACACCGGGGAGCTGTTTTTT. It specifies CATSDWDRDTGELFF.

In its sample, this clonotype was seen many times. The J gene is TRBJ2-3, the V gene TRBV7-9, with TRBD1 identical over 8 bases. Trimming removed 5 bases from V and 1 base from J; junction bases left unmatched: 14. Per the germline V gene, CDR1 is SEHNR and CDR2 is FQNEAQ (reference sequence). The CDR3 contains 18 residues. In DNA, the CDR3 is TGTGCCAGCAGCGATATCGCAGGGGGCGAGTATGGCACAGATACGCAGTATTTT. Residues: CASSDIAGGEYGTDTQYF.

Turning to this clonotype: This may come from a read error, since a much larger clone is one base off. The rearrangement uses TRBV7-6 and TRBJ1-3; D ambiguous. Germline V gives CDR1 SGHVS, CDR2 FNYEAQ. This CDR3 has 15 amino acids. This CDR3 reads CASSPDRRSGNTIFF. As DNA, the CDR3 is TGTGCCAGCAGCCCGGACCGACGCTCTGGAAACACCATATTTTTT.

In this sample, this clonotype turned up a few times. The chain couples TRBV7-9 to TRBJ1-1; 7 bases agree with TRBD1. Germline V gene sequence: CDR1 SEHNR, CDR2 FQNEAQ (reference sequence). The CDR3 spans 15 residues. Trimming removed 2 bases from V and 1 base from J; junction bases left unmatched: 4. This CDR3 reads CASSLLTGRNTEAFF. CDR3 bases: TGTGCCAGCAGCTTACTGACAGGGAGGAACACTGAAGCTTTCTTT.

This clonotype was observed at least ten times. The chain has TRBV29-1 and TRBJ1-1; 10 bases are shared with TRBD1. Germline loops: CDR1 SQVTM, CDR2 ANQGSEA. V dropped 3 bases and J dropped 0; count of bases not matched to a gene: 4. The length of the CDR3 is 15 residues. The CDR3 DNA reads TGCAGCGTTGAGACAGGGGGCCGAATGAACACTGAAGCTTTCTTT. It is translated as CSVETGGRMNTEAFF.

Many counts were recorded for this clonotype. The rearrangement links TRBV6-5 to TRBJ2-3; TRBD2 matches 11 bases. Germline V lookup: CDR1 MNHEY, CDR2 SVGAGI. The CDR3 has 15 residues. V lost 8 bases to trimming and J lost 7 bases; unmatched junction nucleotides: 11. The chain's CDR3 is CASGTVAGGEYTQYF. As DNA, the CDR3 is TGTGCCAGCGGGACGGTAGCGGGAGGGGAATATACGCAGTATTTT.

Written as DNA, the CDR3 is TGTGCCAGCAGCGCTAAGGTCCTTTACAATGAGCAGTTCTTC. It is translated as CASSAKVLYNEQFF. The chain recombines TRBV11-2 with TRBJ2-1; D gene uncertain. Trimming pared 5 bases from V and 4 bases from J, leaving 12 bases between. Germline V gene data show CDR1 as SGHAT and CDR2 as FQNNGV. CDR3 length: 14 amino acids.

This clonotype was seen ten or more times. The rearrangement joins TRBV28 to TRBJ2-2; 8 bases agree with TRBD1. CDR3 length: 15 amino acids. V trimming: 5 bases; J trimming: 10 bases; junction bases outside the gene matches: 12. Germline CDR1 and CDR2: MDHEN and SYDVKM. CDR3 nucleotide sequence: TGTGCCAGCAGTCTCTCGCCAGGGGGCGGTTTGGAGCTGTTTTTT. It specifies CASSLSPGGGLELFF.

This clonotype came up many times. DNA for the CDR3: TGTGCCAGCAAAGGTTGGCAAGAGACCCAGTACTTC. Amino acid sequence: CASKGWQETQYF. The gene calls are TRBV28 and TRBJ2-5; D ambiguous. The V and J ends lost 7 bases and 2 bases respectively, with 8 bases between them. CDR1 is MDHEN, CDR2 SYDVKM, per germline. The CDR3 is 12 residues long.

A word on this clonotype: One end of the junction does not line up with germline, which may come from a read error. For the CDR3, the DNA is TGTGCCAGCAGCTCACGCAGTGAAAAACAGTTATTT. Translated: CASSSRSEKQLF. This chain joins TRBV11-2 and TRBJ1-4; no definite D call. CDR1 and CDR2 from the germline V gene are SGHAT and FQNNGV. The CDR3 extends over 12 amino acids.